The clone carrying this TCR beta chain was recorded a few times. This sample was included in a study of beta chain features in type 1 diabetes. Across the study: Summed over all samples, the examined sorted cells came to 90 million to 120 million.

V shed 5 bases, J shed 11 bases, and the junction held 14 bases outside the gene matches. This CDR3 is 14 amino acids long. Per germline, CDR1 SEHNR and CDR2 FQNEAQ (reference sequence). Sorting with CD45RO/CCR7/CD25/CD127/CD95/CD27 yielded naive, central memory, regulatory and stem-like memory CD4+ cells. Of the isolated RNA, all was reverse transcribed, and so the sequenced material was expressed TCRB transcripts. Libraries were prepared by immunoSEQ multiplex PCR; TCRdb keeps only in-frame clonotypes and omits some of them. The data contain approximately 380,000 clones, about 15% of them singletons.

The sample comprised naive CD4+ T cells from blood. This chain links TRBV7-9 with TRBJ1-1; 7 bases are shared with TRBD1. The origin of this receptor is a woman under 30 in good health. CDR3 sequence: CASSTGGGSGRAFF. CDR3 DNA: TGTGCCAGCAGCACCGGAGGGGGCTCAGGACGGGCTTTCTTT.